The sequence of this T cell receptor (beta chain) was determined in a study of cytomegalovirus exposure and HLA in healthy donors. This clone was observed a few times. Trimming took 11 bases from V and 3 from J, leaving 28 bases between them. Germline assignment: CDR1 SEHNR and CDR2 FQNEAQ (reference sequence). CDR3 size: 17 residues. Use of 60 Vbeta and 13 Jbeta primers characterized the PCR. Profiled with immunoSEQ multiplex PCR; TCRdb holds only in-frame clones, not every one. The sample yields about 110,000 clones, around 73% seen once. Sequenced input: PBMCs. The source of this sequence is a woman aged 40 to 50 in good health and CMV-seropositive. The chain employs TRBV7-9 and TRBJ1-2, with no clear D. In DNA form, the CDR3 reads TGTGCCTTCTACACTCCCCCTGGGGAGTCTCTGGACTATGGCTACACCTTC. Translated: CAFYTPPGESLDYGYTF.